This TCR beta chain derives from a study of cytomegalovirus exposure and HLA in healthy donors. Overall study results and limits: Per published accounts, TCR beta sequences correctly predicted the HLA-A and HLA-B alleles of most subjects. In vitro confirmation showed a few CMV-associated chains to be CMV antigen specific. On later analysis, the bulk of CMV-associated TCR beta chains appeared to be HLA-restricted. CMV serostatus was the sole immune exposure information available.

13 Jbeta primers and 60 Vbeta primers were used for the PCR. Sequenced by immunoSEQ multiplex PCR; TCRdb stores in-frame clones only, minus some. The data hold about 160,000 clones, with roughly four fifths observed a single time. A note on this clone: Its antigen is undetermined.

The CDR3 is 15 amino acids. Deletions cut 5 bases from V and 5 bases from J, with 18 bases between. Germline-derived CDR1 and CDR2 are MDHEN and SYDVKM. Sequencing was done on a sample of PBMCs. The chain is built from TRBV28 and TRBJ1-1, with D possibly TRBD1 on 6 matching bases. The clonotype originates from a man aged 45 to 65 in good health and CMV-seropositive. The CDR3 sequence is CASSPEVRGGTEAFF. For the CDR3, the DNA is TGTGCCAGCAGTCCCGAGGTGAGGGGGGGTACTGAAGCTTTCTTT.